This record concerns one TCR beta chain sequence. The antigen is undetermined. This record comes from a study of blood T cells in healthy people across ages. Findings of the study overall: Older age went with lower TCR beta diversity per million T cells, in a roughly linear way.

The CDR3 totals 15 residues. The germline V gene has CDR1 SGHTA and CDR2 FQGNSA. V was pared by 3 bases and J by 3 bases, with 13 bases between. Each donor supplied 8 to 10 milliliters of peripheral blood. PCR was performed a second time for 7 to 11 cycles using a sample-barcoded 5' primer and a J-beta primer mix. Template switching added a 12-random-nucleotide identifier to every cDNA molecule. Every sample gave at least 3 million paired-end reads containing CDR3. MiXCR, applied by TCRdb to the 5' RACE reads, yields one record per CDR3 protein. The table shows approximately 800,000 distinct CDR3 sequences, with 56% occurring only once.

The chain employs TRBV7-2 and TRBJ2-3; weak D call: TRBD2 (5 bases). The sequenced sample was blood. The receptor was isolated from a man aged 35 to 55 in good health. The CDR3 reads CASSFNFWETDTQYF. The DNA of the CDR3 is TGTGCCAGCAGCTTTAACTTCTGGGAGACAGATACGCAGTATTTT.